This T cell receptor (beta chain) came from a study of T cells in localized non-small cell lung cancer. Study-level findings and limits: It remains possible that heterogeneity exists, since only one tumor region was sequenced.

There are 18 residues in the CDR3. Germline CDR1 LNHNV, CDR2 YYDKDF (reference sequence). With 0 bases clipped from V and 8 bases from J, the junction kept 14 bases outside the gene matches. The repertoire was sequenced with immunoSEQ multiplex PCR; TCRdb's copy has only in-frame clones and lacks some. Of roughly 34,000 clones listed, nearly 80% were seen once; the top ten hold approximately 35%. Concerning this clone itself: The antigen is unknown.

The specimen was peripheral blood, collected before any cancer treatment. The source is a male donor aged 60 or over with stage II squamous cell lung carcinoma. The rearrangement joins TRBV15 to TRBJ1-4, with TRBD1 matching 8 bases. Written as DNA, the CDR3 is TGTGCCACCAGCAGAGATCGAGTTTGGGACAGGATGGACGAAAAACTGTTTTTT. Residues: CATSRDRVWDRMDEKLFF.